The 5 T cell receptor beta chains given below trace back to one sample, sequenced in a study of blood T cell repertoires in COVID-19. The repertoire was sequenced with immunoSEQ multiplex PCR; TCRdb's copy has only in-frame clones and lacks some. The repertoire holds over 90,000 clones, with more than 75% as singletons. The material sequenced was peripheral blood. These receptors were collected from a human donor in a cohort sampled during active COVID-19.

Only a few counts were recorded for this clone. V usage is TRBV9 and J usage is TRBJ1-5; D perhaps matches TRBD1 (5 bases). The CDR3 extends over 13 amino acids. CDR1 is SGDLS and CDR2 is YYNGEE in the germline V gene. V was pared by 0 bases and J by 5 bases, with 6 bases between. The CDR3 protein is CASSVAGHQPQHF. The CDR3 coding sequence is TGTGCCAGCAGCGTAGCAGGGCATCAGCCCCAGCATTTT.

CDR3 sequence (DNA): TGCAGCGTTGTGTCTCAGGCGGCACAGGGTCTAGGGAACACTGAAGCTTTCTTT. This encodes CSVVSQAAQGLGNTEAFF. V is TRBV29-1 and J is TRBJ1-1; a weak D match, TRBD1 (6 bases). The CDR3 extends over 18 amino acids. V lost 4 bases and J lost 1, with 25 bases in between. Per germline, CDR1 SQVTM and CDR2 ANQGSEA.

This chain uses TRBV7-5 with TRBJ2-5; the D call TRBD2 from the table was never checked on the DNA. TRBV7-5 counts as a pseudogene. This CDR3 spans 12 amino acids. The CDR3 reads CARSLVEATQYF. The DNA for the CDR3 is TGTGCCAGAAGCTTAGTAGAAGCGACCCAGTACTTC.

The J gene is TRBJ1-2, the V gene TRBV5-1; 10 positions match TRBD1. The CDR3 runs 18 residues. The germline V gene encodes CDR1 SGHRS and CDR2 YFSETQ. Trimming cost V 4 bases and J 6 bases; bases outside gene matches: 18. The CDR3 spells CASSRPRTGGPQSDGYTF. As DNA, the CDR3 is TGCGCCAGCAGCAGGCCTAGGACAGGGGGTCCTCAAAGTGATGGCTACACCTTC.

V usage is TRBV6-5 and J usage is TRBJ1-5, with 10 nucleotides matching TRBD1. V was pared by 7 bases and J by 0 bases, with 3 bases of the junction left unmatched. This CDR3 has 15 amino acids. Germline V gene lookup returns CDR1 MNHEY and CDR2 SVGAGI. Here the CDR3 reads CASTRDRGSNQPQHF. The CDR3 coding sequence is TGTGCCAGCACCCGGGACAGGGGTAGCAATCAGCCCCAGCATTTT.